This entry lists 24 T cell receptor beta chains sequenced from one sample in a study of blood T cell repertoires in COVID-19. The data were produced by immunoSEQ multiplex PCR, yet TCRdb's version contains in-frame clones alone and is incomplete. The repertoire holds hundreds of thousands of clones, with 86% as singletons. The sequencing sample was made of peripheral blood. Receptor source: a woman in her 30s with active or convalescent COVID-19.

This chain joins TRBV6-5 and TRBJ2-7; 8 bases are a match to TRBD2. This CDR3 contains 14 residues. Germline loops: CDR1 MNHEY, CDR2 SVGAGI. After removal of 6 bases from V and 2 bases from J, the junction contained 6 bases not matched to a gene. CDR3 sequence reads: CASRDSGVPYEQYF. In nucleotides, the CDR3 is TGTGCCAGCAGAGATAGCGGGGTTCCCTACGAGCAGTACTTC.

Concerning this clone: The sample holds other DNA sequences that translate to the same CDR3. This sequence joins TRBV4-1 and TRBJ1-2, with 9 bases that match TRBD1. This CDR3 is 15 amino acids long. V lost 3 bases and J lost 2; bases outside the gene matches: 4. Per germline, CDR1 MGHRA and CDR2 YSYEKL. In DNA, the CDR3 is TGCGCCAGCAGCCAGCCGGGACAGGGCAACTATGGCTACACCTTC. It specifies CASSQPGQGNYGYTF.

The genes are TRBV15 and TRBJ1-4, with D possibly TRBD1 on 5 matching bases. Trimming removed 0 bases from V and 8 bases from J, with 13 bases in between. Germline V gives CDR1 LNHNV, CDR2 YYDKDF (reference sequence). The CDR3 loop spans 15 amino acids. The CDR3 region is CATSREAGIGEKLFF. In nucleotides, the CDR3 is TGTGCCACCAGCAGAGAGGCAGGGATTGGCGAAAAACTGTTTTTT.

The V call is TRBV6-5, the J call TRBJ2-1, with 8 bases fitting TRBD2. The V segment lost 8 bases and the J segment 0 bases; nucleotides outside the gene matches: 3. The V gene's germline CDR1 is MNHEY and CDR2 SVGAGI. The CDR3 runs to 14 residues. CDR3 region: CASQTSDSYNEQFF. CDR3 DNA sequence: TGTGCCAGCCAGACTAGCGACTCCTACAATGAGCAGTTCTTC.

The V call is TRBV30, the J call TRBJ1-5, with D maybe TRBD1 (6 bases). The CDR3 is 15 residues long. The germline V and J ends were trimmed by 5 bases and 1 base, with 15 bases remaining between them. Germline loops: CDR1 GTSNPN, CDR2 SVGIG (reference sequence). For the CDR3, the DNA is TGTGCCTGGCGGGACAACCAATTCAGCAATCAGCCCCAGCATTTT. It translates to CAWRDNQFSNQPQHF. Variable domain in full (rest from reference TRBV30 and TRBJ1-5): SQTIHQWPATLVQPVGSPLSLECTVEGTSNPNLYWYRQAAGRGLQLLFYSVGIGQISSEVPQNLSASRPQDRQFILSSKKLLLSDSGFYLCAWRDNQFSNQPQHFGDGTRLSIL.

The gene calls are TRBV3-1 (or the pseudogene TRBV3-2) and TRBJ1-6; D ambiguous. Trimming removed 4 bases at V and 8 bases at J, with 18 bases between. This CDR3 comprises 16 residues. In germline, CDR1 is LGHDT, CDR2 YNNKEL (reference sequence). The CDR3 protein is CASSPVRARRDSPLHF. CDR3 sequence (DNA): TGTGCCAGCAGCCCGGTCAGAGCAAGGAGGGATTCACCCCTCCACTTT.

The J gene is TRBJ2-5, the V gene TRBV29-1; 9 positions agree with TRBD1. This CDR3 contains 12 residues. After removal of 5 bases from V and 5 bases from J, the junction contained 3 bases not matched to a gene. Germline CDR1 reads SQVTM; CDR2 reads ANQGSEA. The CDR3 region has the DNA TGCAGCGTTTTACAGGGGGCTGAGACCCAGTACTTC. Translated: CSVLQGAETQYF.

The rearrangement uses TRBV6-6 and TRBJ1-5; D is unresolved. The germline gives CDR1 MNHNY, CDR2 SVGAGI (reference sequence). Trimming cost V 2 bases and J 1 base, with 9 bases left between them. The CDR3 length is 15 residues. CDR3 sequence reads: CASSYSQASNQPQHF. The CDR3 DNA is TGTGCCAGCAGTTACAGTCAGGCGAGCAATCAGCCCCAGCATTTT.

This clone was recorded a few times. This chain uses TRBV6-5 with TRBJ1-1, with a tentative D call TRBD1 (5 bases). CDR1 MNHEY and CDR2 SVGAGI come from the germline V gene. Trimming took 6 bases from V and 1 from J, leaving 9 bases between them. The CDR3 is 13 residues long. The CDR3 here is CASSQQANTEAFF. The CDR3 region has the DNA TGTGCCAGCAGCCAACAGGCGAACACTGAAGCTTTCTTT.

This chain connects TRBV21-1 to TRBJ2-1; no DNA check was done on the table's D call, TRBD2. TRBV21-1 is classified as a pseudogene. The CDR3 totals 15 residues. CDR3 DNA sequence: TGTGCCAGCGCTACTAGCGGGAGTTTCGCCAAGGAGCAGTTCTTC. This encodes CASATSGSFAKEQFF.

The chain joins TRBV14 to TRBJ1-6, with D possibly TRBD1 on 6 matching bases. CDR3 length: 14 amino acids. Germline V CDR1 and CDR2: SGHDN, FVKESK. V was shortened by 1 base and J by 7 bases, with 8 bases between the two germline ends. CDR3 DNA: TGTGCCAGCAGCCAAGGACAGGCGAATTCACCCCTCCACTTT. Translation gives CASSQGQANSPLHF.

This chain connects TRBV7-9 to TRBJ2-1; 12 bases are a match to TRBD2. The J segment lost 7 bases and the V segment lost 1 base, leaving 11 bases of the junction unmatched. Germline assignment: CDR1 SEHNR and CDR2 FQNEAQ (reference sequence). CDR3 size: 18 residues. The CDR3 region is CASSLGETSGSLENEQFF. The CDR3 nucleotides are TGTGCCAGCAGCTTAGGGGAGACTAGCGGGAGCTTAGAGAATGAGCAGTTCTTC.

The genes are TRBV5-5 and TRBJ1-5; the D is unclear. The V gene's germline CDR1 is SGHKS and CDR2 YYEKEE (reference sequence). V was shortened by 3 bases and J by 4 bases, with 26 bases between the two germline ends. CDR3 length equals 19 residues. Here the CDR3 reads CASSSGRGSGRGQNQPQHF. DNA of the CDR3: TGTGCCAGCAGCTCGGGCCGGGGATCCGGGCGTGGGCAGAATCAGCCCCAGCATTTT.

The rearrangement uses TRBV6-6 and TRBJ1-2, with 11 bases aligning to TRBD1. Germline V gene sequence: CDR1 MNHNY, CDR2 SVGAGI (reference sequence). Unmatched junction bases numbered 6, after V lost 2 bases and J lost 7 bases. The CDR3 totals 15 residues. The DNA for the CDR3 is TGTGCCAGCAGTTACACCGGACAGGGGGCAGGTGGCTACACCTTC. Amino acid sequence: CASSYTGQGAGGYTF.

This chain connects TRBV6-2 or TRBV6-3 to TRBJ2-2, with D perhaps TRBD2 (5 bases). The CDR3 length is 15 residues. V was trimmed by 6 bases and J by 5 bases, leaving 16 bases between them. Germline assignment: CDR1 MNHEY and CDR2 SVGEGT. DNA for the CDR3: TGTGCCAGCAGCCAAGTGAGGGCCCTTACCGGGGAGCTGTTTTTT. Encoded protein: CASSQVRALTGELFF.

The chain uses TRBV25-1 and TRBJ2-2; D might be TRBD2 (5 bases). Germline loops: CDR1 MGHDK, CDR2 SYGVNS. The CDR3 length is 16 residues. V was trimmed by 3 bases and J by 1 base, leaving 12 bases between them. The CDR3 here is CASSELPGRNTGELFF. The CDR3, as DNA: TGTGCCAGCAGTGAGCTACCGGGAAGGAACACCGGGGAGCTGTTTTTT.

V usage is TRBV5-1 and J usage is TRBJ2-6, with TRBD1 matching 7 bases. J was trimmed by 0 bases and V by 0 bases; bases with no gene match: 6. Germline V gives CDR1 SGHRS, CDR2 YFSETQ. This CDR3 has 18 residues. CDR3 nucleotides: TGCGCCAGCAGCTTGGAAGGGACAGTCAGCTCTGGGGCCAACGTCCTGACTTTC. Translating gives CASSLEGTVSSGANVLTF.

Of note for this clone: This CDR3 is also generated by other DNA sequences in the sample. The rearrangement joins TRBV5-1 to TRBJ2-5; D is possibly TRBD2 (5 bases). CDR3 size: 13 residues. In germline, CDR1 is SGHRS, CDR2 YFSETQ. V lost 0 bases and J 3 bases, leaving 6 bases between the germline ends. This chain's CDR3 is CASSLGGEETQYF. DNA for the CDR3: TGCGCCAGCAGCTTGGGGGGAGAAGAGACCCAGTACTTC.

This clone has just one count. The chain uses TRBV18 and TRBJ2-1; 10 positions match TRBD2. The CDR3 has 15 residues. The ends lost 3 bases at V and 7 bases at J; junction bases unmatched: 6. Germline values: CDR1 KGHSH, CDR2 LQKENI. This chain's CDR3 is CASSPPGTSVNEQFF. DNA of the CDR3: TGTGCCAGCTCACCGCCCGGGACTAGCGTAAATGAGCAGTTCTTC.

The CDR3 here is CATGLGNTEAFF. Written as DNA, the CDR3 is TGTGCCACTGGGCTGGGGAACACTGAAGCTTTCTTT. This sequence joins TRBV2 and TRBJ1-1; unclear D gene. From germline, CDR1 is SNHLY and CDR2 FYNNEI. The V and J ends lost 10 bases and 1 base respectively, with 10 bases between them. The CDR3 is made up of 12 amino acids.

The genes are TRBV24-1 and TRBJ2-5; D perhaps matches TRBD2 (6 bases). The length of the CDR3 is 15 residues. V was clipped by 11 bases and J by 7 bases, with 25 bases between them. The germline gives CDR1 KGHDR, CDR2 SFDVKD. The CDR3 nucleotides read TGTGCCATCAATCTATCACGGAGGGGAATTGTGACCCAGTACTTC. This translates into CAINLSRRGIVTQYF.

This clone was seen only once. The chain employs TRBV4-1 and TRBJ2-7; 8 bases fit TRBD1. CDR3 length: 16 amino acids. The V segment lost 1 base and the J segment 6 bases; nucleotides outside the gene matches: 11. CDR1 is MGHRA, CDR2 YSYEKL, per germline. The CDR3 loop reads CASSQVFQGAEAEQYF. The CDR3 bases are TGCGCCAGCAGCCAAGTATTTCAGGGGGCAGAGGCCGAGCAGTACTTC.

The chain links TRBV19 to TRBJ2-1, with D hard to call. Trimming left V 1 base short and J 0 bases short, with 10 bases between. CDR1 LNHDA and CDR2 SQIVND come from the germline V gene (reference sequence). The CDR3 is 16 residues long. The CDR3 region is CASSIVLRSSYNEQFF. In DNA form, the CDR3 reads TGTGCCAGTAGTATAGTCTTGCGGAGCTCCTACAATGAGCAGTTCTTC.

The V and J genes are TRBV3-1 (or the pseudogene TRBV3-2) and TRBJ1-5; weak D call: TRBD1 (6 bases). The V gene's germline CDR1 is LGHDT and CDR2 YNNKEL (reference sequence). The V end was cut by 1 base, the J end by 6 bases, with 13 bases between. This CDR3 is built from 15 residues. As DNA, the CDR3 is TGTGCCAGCAGCCAAGGCAGGGGTTTCGCTCAGCCCCAGCATTTT. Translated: CASSQGRGFAQPQHF.